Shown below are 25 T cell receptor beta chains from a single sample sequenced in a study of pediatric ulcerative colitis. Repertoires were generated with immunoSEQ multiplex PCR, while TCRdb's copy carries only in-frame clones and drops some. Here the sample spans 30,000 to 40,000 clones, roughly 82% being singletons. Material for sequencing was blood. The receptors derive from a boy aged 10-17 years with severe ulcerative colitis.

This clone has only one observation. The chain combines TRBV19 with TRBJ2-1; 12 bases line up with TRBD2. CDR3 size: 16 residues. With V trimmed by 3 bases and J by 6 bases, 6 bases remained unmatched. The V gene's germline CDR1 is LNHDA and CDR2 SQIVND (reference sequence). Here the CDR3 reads CASSITLAGGVNEQFF. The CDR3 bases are TGTGCCAGTAGTATCACCCTAGCGGGGGGGGTCAATGAGCAGTTCTTC.

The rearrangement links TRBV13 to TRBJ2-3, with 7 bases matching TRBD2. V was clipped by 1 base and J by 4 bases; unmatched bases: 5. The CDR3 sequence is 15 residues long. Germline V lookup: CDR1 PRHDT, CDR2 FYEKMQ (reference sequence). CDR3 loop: CASSLVAGESDTQYF. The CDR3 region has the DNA TGTGCCAGCAGCTTAGTCGCGGGAGAGTCAGATACGCAGTATTTT.

Here the CDR3 reads CASSQGRQAQETQYF. The CDR3 DNA is TGCGCCAGCAGCCAAGGCCGCCAGGCCCAAGAGACCCAGTACTTC. The chain is built from TRBV4-3 and TRBJ2-5; D unresolved. Germline V gene sequence: CDR1 LGHNA, CDR2 YSLEER. Trimming removed 1 base from V and 1 base from J, with 10 bases in between. The CDR3 covers 15 residues.

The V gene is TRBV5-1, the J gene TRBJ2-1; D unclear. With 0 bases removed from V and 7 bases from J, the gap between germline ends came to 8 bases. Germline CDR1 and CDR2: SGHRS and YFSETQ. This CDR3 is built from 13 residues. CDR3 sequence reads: CASSLGSGNEQFF. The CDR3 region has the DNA TGCGCCAGCAGCTTGGGGTCTGGTAATGAGCAGTTCTTC.

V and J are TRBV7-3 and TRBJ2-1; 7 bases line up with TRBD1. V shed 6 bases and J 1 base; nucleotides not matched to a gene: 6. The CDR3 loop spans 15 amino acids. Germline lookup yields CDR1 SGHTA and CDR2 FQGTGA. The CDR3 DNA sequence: TGTGCCAGCAGTCTTCCGGGACAGTCCTACAATGAGCAGTTCTTC. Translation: CASSLPGQSYNEQFF.

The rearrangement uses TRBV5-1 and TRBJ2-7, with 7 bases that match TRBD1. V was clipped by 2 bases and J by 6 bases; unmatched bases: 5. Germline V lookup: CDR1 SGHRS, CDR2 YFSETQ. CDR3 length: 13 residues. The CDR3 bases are TGCGCCAGCAGCTTAGAGGGGGCGGGCGAGCAGTACTTC. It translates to CASSLEGAGEQYF.

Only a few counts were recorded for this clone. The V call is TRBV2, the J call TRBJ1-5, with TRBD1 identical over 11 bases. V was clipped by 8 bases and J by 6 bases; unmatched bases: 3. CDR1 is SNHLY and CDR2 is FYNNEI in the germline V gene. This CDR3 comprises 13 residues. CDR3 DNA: TGTGCCAGCGGGACAGGGGGAGGTCAGCCCCAGCATTTT. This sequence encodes CASGTGGGQPQHF.

The CDR3, as DNA: TGTGCCAGTAGTCGGGGGGGGACAACTGAAGCTTTCTTT. As protein: CASSRGGTTEAFF. This sequence joins TRBV19 and TRBJ1-1, with D tentatively TRBD1 (6 bases). CDR1 is LNHDA, CDR2 SQIVND, per germline (reference sequence). The CDR3 spans 13 residues. Trimming shortened V by 5 bases and J by 5 bases, and 12 bases separated the two germline ends.

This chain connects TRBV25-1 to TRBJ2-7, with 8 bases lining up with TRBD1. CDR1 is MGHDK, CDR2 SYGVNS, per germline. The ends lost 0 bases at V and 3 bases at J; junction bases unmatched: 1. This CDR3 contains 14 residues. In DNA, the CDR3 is TGTGCCAGCAGTGAATACGACAGGGGCTACGAGCAGTACTTC. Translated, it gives CASSEYDRGYEQYF.

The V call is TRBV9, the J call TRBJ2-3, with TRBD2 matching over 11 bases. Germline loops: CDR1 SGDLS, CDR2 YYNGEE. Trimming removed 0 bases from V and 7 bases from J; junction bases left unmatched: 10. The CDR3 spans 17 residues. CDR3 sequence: CASSVADSGGVDYTQYF. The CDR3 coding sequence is TGTGCCAGCAGCGTAGCTGATAGCGGGGGGGTGGATTATACGCAGTATTTT.

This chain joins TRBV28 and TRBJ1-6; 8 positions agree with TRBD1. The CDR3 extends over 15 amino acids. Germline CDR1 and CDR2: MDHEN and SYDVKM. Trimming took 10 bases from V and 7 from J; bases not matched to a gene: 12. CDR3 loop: CATTYRDRINSPLHF. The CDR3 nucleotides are TGTGCCACCACTTACCGGGACAGGATAAATTCACCCCTCCACTTT.

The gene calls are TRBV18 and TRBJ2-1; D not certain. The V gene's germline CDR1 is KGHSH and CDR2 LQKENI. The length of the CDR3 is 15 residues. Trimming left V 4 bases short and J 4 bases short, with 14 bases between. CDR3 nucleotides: TGTGCCAGCTCACTTATCGGTCCTGTTTACAATGAGCAGTTCTTC. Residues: CASSLIGPVYNEQFF.

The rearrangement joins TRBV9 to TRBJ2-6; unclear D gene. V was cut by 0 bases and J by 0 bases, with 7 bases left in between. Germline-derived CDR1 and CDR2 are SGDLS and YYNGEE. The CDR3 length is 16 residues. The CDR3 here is CASSVGFPSGANVLTF. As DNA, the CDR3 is TGTGCCAGCAGCGTAGGCTTTCCCTCTGGGGCCAACGTCCTGACTTTC.

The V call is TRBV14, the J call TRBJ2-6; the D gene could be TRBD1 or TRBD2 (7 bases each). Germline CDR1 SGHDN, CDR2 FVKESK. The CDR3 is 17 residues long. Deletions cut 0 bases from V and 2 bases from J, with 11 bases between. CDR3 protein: CASSQDQGGAGANVLTF. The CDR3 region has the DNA TGTGCCAGCAGCCAAGATCAGGGGGGGGCTGGGGCCAACGTCCTGACTTTC.

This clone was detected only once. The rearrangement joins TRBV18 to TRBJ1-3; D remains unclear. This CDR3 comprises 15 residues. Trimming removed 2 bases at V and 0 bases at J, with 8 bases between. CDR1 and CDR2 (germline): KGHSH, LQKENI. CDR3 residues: CASSPNSGSGNTIYF. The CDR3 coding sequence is TGTGCCAGCTCACCAAATTCCGGCTCTGGAAACACCATATATTTT. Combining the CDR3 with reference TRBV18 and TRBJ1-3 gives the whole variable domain NAGVMQNPRHLVRRRGQEARLRCSPMKGHSHVYWYRQLPEEGLKFMVYLQKENIIDESGMPKERFSAEFPKEGPSILRIQQVVRGDSAAYFCASSPNSGSGNTIYFGEGSWLTVV.

Written as DNA, the CDR3 is TGCAGCGTTCGGCCGGGACAGGGGGTTTACAATGAGCAGTTCTTC. This sequence encodes CSVRPGQGVYNEQFF. This chain links TRBV29-1 with TRBJ2-1; 11 bases are a match to TRBD1. Germline V gene lookup returns CDR1 SQVTM and CDR2 ANQGSEA. The junction had 7 bases not matched to a gene; V was cut back by 5 bases and J by 4 bases. The CDR3 runs to 15 residues.

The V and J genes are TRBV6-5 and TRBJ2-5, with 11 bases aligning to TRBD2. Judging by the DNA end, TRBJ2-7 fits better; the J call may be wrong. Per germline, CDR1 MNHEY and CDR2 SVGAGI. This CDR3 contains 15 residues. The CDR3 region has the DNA TGTGCCAGCAGTAAGACTAGCGGGGCCACCTACGAGCAGTACTTC. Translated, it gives CASSKTSGATYEQYF.

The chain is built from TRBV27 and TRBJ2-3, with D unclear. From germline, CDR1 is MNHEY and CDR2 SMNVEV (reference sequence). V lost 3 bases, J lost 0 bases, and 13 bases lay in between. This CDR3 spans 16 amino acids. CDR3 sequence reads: CASSFRSGGSTDTQYF. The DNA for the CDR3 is TGTGCCAGCAGTTTCCGGTCAGGTGGGAGCACAGATACGCAGTATTTT.

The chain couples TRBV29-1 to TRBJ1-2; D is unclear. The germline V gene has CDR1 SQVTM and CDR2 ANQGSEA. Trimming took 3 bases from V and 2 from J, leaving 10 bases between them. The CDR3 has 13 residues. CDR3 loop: CSVDNSWNYGYTF. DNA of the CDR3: TGCAGCGTTGATAATTCGTGGAACTATGGCTACACCTTC.

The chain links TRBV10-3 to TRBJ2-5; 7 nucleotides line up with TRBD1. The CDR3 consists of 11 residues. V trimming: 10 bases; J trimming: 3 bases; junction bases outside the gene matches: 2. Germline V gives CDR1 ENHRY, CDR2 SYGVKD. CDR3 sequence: CATTGEETQYF. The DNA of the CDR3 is TGTGCCACCACAGGGGAAGAGACCCAGTACTTC.

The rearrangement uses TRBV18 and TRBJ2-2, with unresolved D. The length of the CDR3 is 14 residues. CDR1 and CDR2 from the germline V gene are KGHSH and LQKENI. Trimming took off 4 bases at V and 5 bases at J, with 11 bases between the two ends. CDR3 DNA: TGTGCCAGCTCACGGTCCAGTGGAACCGGGGAGCTGTTTTTT. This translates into CASSRSSGTGELFF. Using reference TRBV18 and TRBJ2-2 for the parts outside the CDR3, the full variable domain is NAGVMQNPRHLVRRRGQEARLRCSPMKGHSHVYWYRQLPEEGLKFMVYLQKENIIDESGMPKERFSAEFPKEGPSILRIQQVVRGDSAAYFCASSRSSGTGELFFGEGSRLTVL.

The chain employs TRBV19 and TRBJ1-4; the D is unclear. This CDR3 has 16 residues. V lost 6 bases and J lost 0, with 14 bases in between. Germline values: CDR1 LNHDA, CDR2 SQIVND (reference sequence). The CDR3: CASSSRVAATNEKLFF. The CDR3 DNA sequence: TGTGCCAGTAGCAGCCGTGTAGCTGCAACTAATGAAAAACTGTTTTTT.

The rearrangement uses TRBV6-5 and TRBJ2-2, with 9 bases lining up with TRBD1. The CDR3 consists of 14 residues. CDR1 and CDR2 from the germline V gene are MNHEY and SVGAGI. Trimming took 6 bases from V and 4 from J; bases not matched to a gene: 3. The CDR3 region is CASRYRGPTGELFF. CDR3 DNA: TGTGCCAGCAGGTACAGGGGGCCCACCGGGGAGCTGTTTTTT.

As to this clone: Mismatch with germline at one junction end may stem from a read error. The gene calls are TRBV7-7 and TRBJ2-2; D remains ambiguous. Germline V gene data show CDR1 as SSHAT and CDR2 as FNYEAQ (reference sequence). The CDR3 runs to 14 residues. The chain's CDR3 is CASSLVENTGELFF. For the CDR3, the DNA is TGTGCTAGCAGCTTAGTAGAGAACACCGGGGAGCTGTTTTTT.

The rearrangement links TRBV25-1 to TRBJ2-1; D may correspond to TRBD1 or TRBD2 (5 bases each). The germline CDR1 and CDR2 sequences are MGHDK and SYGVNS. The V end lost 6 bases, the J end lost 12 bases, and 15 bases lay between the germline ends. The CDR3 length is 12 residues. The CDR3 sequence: CASRTGAGGQFF. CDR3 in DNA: TGTGCCAGCAGAACCGGGGCTGGCGGGCAGTTCTTC. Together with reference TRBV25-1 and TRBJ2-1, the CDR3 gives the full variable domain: EADIYQTPRYLVIGTGKKITLECSQTMGHDKMYWYQQDPGMELHLIHYSYGVNSTEKGDLSSESTVSRIRTEHFPLTLESARPSHTSQYLCASRTGAGGQFFGPGTRLTVL.